This TCR beta chain was sequenced for a study of CD8+CD57+ T cells in acquired aplastic anemia. Whole-study findings and limits: Researchers reported that CD8+ Simpson's diversity was not significantly different in patients versus controls.

Genomic DNA constituted the template upon which TCR beta VDJ and CDR3 profiling was performed. A single record per CDR3 protein comes from TCRdb applying MiXCR to the reads. This sample has 150,000 to 200,000 distinct CDR3 sequences, with over 60% found just once. The germline V gene encodes CDR1 MNHNS and CDR2 SASEGT. This CDR3 is 15 amino acids long. Trimming cost V 7 bases and J 3 bases; bases outside gene matches: 9. There are a few counts of this clonotype. Its antigen is as yet unknown. The sample comprised sorted CD4+, CD8+, or CD8+CD57+ T cells (not recorded which) from PBMCs. This chain uses TRBV6-1 with TRBJ1-1; 9 nucleotides agree with TRBD1. This sequence was found in a human donor with severe aplastic anemia or a healthy control (not recorded which). CDR3 DNA: TGTGCCAGCAAAACAGGGGGCTGGATGGACACTGAAGCTTTCTTT. This encodes CASKTGGWMDTEAFF.